What follows are 32 T cell receptor beta chains derived from one specimen sequenced in a study of OX40 agonist ivuxolimab in advanced cancers. The data were produced by immunoSEQ multiplex PCR, yet TCRdb's version contains in-frame clones alone and is incomplete. Of fewer than 85,000 clones listed, less than 90% are singletons. The material sequenced was CD4+ or CD8+ T cells sorted from blood, taken in a trial of the OX40 agonist ivuxolimab. Receptor source: an adult with an advanced solid tumor such as melanoma, head and neck, liver or kidney cancer.

J is TRBJ1-1 and V is TRBV21-1. TRBV21-1 is designated a pseudogene. The CDR3 loop spans 15 amino acids. CDR3 DNA: TGTGCCAGCAGCAAAGGGAATAGTCCAGCCACTGAAGCTTTCTTT. Protein sequence: CASSKGNSPATEAFF.

The CDR3 reads CAWSAGTDNSPLHF. DNA of the CDR3: TGTGCCTGGAGCGCCGGGACCGATAATTCACCCCTCCACTTT. The J gene is TRBJ1-6, the V gene TRBV30; D perhaps matches TRBD1 (5 bases). Germline CDR1 reads GTSNPN; CDR2 reads SVGIG (reference sequence). The CDR3 contains 14 residues. Trimming cost V 3 bases and J 5 bases, with 11 bases left between them.

This clone appeared a few times. CDR3 DNA: TGTGCCATCAGTGAGCTAACAGGAAGGGGTTCCTCTGGGGCCAACGTCCTGACTTTC. Translation: CAISELTGRGSSGANVLTF. The V call is TRBV10-3, the J call TRBJ2-6, with D possibly being TRBD1 (5 bases). V lost 2 bases to trimming and J lost 0 bases, with 17 bases between them. Per the germline V gene, CDR1 is ENHRY and CDR2 is SYGVKD. This CDR3 region has 19 residues.

CDR3 nucleotide sequence: TGTGCCAGCAGTGAACCTTATGAGACCCAGTACTTC. Its translation is CASSEPYETQYF. This rearrangement joins TRBV6-5 to TRBJ2-5; D ambiguous. V was shortened by 5 bases and J by 5 bases, with 9 bases between the two germline ends. The CDR3 is made up of 12 amino acids. Looked up from germline, CDR1 is MNHEY and CDR2 is SVGAGI.

The rearrangement uses TRBV10-3 and TRBJ1-1; TRBD1 aligns across 10 bases. The CDR3 is made up of 13 amino acids. The V gene's germline CDR1 is ENHRY and CDR2 SYGVKD. V lost 9 bases, J lost 3 bases, and 4 bases stayed unmatched. Written as DNA, the CDR3 is TGTGCCATTGGGACAGGGGAGGACACTGAAGCTTTCTTT. This gives the protein CAIGTGEDTEAFF.

The chain carries TRBV21-1 and TRBJ2-5; the table assigns TRBD2, which was not confirmed against the DNA. TRBV21-1 is marked as a pseudogene. The CDR3 loop spans 15 amino acids. CDR3 nucleotides: TGTGCCAGCAGCAAGGGGACTAGCGGAAAAGAGACCCAGTACTTC. Its translation: CASSKGTSGKETQYF.

V usage is TRBV5-6 and J usage is TRBJ2-5; a weak D match, TRBD2 (7 bases). The CDR3 consists of 15 residues. Trimming removed 4 bases from V and 2 bases from J, with 15 bases in between. Germline assignment: CDR1 SGHDT and CDR2 YYEEEE. CDR3 sequence reads: CASSPMGGGQETQYF. CDR3 DNA sequence: TGTGCCAGCAGCCCCATGGGAGGGGGGCAAGAGACCCAGTACTTC.

The V gene is TRBV19, the J gene TRBJ1-5, with D possibly matching TRBD1 (5 bases). Germline-derived CDR1 and CDR2 are LNHDA and SQIVND (reference sequence). The CDR3 consists of 15 residues. Trimming removed 7 bases at V and 0 bases at J, with 13 bases between. Written as DNA, the CDR3 is TGTGCCAGTACAAGACAGAGGGATAGCAATCAGCCCCAGCATTTT. Translated, it gives CASTRQRDSNQPQHF. The variable domain in full, with the rest retrieved from reference TRBV19 and TRBJ1-5, is DGGITQSPKYLFRKEGQNVTLSCEQNLNHDAMYWYRQDPGQGLRLIYYSQIVNDFQKGDIAEGYSVSREKKESFPLTVTSAQKNPTAFYLCASTRQRDSNQPQHFGDGTRLSIL.

The chain carries TRBV11-1 and TRBJ1-2, with D perhaps TRBD1 (5 bases). This CDR3 has 14 amino acids. Trimming left V 6 bases short and J 3 bases short, with 14 bases between. Germline values: CDR1 SGHAT, CDR2 FQDESV (reference sequence). The CDR3 spells CASRPRDSYYGYTF. As DNA, the CDR3 is TGTGCCAGCAGGCCTCGCGACAGCTACTATGGCTACACCTTC. The entire variable domain, with the rest obtained from reference TRBV11-1 and TRBJ1-2, is as follows: EAEVAQSPRYKITEKSQAVAFWCDPISGHATLYWYRQILGQGPELLVQFQDESVVDDSQLPKDRFSAERLKGVDSTLKIQPAELGDSAMYLCASRPRDSYYGYTFGSGTRLTVV.

The table lists this clone with a few counts. The chain is built from TRBV5-6 and TRBJ1-5, with a weak D call TRBD1 (5 bases). The CDR3 is 14 amino acids. Trimming shortened V by 2 bases and J by 4 bases, and 10 bases separated the two germline ends. The germline V gene has CDR1 SGHDT and CDR2 YYEEEE. The CDR3 protein is CASSFLGPNQPQHF. CDR3 nucleotide sequence: TGTGCCAGCAGCTTTTTGGGACCAAATCAGCCCCAGCATTTT.

This rearrangement joins TRBV9 to TRBJ2-5, with TRBD2 identical over 9 bases. Germline assignment: CDR1 SGDLS and CDR2 YYNGEE. This CDR3 comprises 16 residues. The J segment lost 7 bases and the V segment lost 2 bases, leaving 12 bases of the junction unmatched. CDR3 sequence reads: CASSVGGREGSRTQYF. DNA for the CDR3: TGTGCCAGCAGCGTCGGTGGGCGGGAGGGCTCCAGGACCCAGTACTTC.

The chain carries TRBV7-2 and TRBJ1-5; 9 nucleotides line up with TRBD1. After removal of 1 base from V and 7 bases from J, the junction contained 8 bases not matched to a gene. The CDR3 has 16 residues. The V gene's germline CDR1 is SGHTA and CDR2 FQGNSA. CDR3 in amino acids: CASSLGDRVLAQPQHF. The CDR3 DNA reads as TGTGCCAGCAGCTTAGGGGACAGGGTTCTGGCGCAGCCCCAGCATTTT.

Only one count was recorded for this clone. The rearrangement joins TRBV9 to TRBJ2-1; 8 bases match TRBD2. CDR1 and CDR2 from the germline V gene are SGDLS and YYNGEE. The CDR3 runs 15 residues. Germline trimming cut 4 bases from V and 6 bases from J; bases unmatched to any gene: 9. The CDR3 loop reads CASSPGGDASNEQFF. The CDR3 nucleotides read TGTGCCAGCAGCCCCGGGGGGGATGCCTCCAATGAGCAGTTCTTC. Full variable domain (outside the CDR3, taken from reference TRBV9 and TRBJ2-1): DSGVTQTPKHLITATGQRVTLRCSPRSGDLSVYWYQQSLDQGLQFLIQYYNGEERAKGNILERFSAQQFPDLHSELNLSSLELGDSALYFCASSPGGDASNEQFFGPGTRLTVL.

This chain links TRBV10-2 with TRBJ1-4; D unclear. Germline V gene data show CDR1 as WSHSY and CDR2 as SAAADI. V lost 3 bases and J lost 8, with 16 bases in between. This CDR3 region has 15 residues. CDR3 in amino acids: CASSDTGSPWEKLFF. In nucleotides, the CDR3 is TGCGCCAGCAGTGATACGGGTAGTCCTTGGGAAAAACTGTTTTTT.

This clone appeared once. V is TRBV19 and J is TRBJ2-3, with a possible D match to TRBD2 (5 bases). Per the germline V gene, CDR1 is LNHDA and CDR2 is SQIVND (reference sequence). The CDR3 covers 13 residues. Trimming took off 3 bases at V and 4 bases at J, with 8 bases between the two ends. CDR3 region: CASSISGADTQYF. CDR3 nucleotides: TGTGCCAGTAGTATTTCCGGGGCAGATACGCAGTATTTT.

The chain has TRBV19 and TRBJ1-5, with TRBD1 matching 8 bases. CDR3 length equals 13 residues. Per the germline V gene, CDR1 is LNHDA and CDR2 is SQIVND (reference sequence). Trimming at V came to 7 bases and at J to 7 bases, leaving 6 bases not matched to a gene. CDR3 loop: CASTWTGKQPQHF. As DNA, the CDR3 is TGTGCCAGTACCTGGACAGGGAAGCAGCCCCAGCATTTT.

V is TRBV21-1 and J is TRBJ1-1. TRBV21-1 is reported as a pseudogene. This CDR3 is 18 amino acids long. The CDR3 bases are TGTGCCAGCAGCAAACAGAGGGAGGGCCACCCCCGGTACGCTGAAGCTTTCTTT. Its translation is CASSKQREGHPRYAEAFF.

CDR3 in amino acids: CASSSALSGVRTQYF. The CDR3 bases are TGTGCCAGCAGTAGTGCCCTATCAGGGGTGAGGACCCAGTACTTC. The V and J genes are TRBV28 and TRBJ2-5; maybe TRBD1 (6 bases). Germline-derived CDR1 and CDR2 are MDHEN and SYDVKM. Trimming left V 5 bases short and J 7 bases short, with 20 bases between. The CDR3 totals 15 residues. Drawing the rest from reference TRBV28 and TRBJ2-5, the complete variable domain is DVKVTQSSRYLVKRTGEKVFLECVQDMDHENMFWYRQDPGLGLRLIYFSYDVKMKEKGDIPEGYSVSREKKERFSLILESASTNQTSMYLCASSSALSGVRTQYFGPGTRLLVL.

CDR3 DNA sequence: TGCAGCGTTGTGGGACAGGGGGACACTGAAGCTTTCTTT. Protein: CSVVGQGDTEAFF. The chain combines TRBV29-1 with TRBJ1-1; 11 bases agree with TRBD1. The CDR3 sequence is 13 residues long. With 4 bases clipped from V and 3 bases from J, the junction kept 1 base outside the gene matches. Germline CDR1 SQVTM, CDR2 ANQGSEA.

V gene TRBV7-2 combines with J gene TRBJ2-2; unclear D gene. From germline, CDR1 is SGHTA and CDR2 FQGNSA. Between the trimmed V and J ends, which lost 1 base and 2 bases, there was a span of 5 bases. The CDR3 runs to 14 residues. The CDR3 spells CASSLGRNTGELFF. In DNA, the CDR3 is TGTGCCAGCAGCTTAGGACGCAACACCGGGGAGCTGTTTTTT.

V gene TRBV10-3 combines with J gene TRBJ1-2; D remains ambiguous. This CDR3 is 13 amino acids long. V was pared by 8 bases and J by 2 bases, with 12 bases between. From germline, CDR1 is ENHRY and CDR2 SYGVKD. The CDR3 loop reads CAIAAVLNYGYTF. CDR3 bases: TGTGCCATCGCGGCAGTTCTCAACTATGGCTACACCTTC.

The chain recombines TRBV6-5 with TRBJ1-3; possibly TRBD1 for D (6 bases). The V gene's germline CDR1 is MNHEY and CDR2 SVGAGI. The CDR3 covers 15 residues. Trimming pared 6 bases from V and 0 bases from J, leaving 12 bases between. The CDR3 nucleotides read TGTGCCAGCAGCCTCGACAGGAACTCTGGAAACACCATATATTTT. It is translated as CASSLDRNSGNTIYF.

The chain uses TRBV6-4 and TRBJ1-6; no clear D gene. Per germline, CDR1 MRHNA and CDR2 SNTAGT. The germline V and J ends were trimmed by 5 bases and 6 bases, with 8 bases remaining between them. This CDR3 region has 13 residues. CDR3 in DNA: TGTGCCAGCAGTCGGACCCTTAATTCACCCCTCCACTTT. This codes for CASSRTLNSPLHF.

This clone has just one count. The V gene is TRBV5-1, the J gene TRBJ2-5, with a weak D call TRBD2 (5 bases). The CDR3 is made up of 14 amino acids. CDR1 SGHRS and CDR2 YFSETQ come from the germline V gene. Deletions cut 0 bases from V and 3 bases from J, with 9 bases between. DNA of the CDR3: TGCGCCAGCAGCTTGGGGGGAGCCAAAGAGACCCAGTACTTC. Translating it yields CASSLGGAKETQYF.

The chain uses TRBV10-3 and TRBJ2-2; 13 bases map to TRBD2. Germline V CDR1 and CDR2: ENHRY, SYGVKD. This CDR3 spans 17 amino acids. The V and J ends lost 2 bases and 6 bases, in that order; junction bases with no gene match: 6. CDR3 DNA sequence: TGTGCCATCAGTGAGGGCCGGACTAGCGGGAGATCCGGGGAGCTGTTTTTT. Protein: CAISEGRTSGRSGELFF.

V is TRBV28 and J is TRBJ1-2, with TRBD1 as a possible D gene (5 bases). CDR1 and CDR2 (germline): MDHEN, SYDVKM. The germline V and J ends were trimmed by 3 bases and 4 bases, with 12 bases remaining between them. The CDR3 totals 14 residues. The CDR3 DNA is TGTGCCAGCAGTTTGCAGGGAGCGACCTATGGCTACACCTTC. Amino acids: CASSLQGATYGYTF.

The rearrangement joins TRBV6-5 to TRBJ2-7, with D perhaps TRBD2 (7 bases). Trimming cost V 6 bases and J 7 bases, with 16 bases left between them. Germline CDR1 and CDR2: MNHEY and SVGAGI. This CDR3 contains 13 residues. CDR3 residues: CASRGTGRGEQYF. CDR3 DNA: TGTGCCAGCAGAGGGACGGGGAGGGGGGAGCAGTACTTC.

The V and J genes are TRBV7-2 and TRBJ2-3; 9 nucleotides match TRBD2. Germline V gives CDR1 SGHTA, CDR2 FQGNSA. The CDR3 consists of 16 residues. J lost 4 bases, V lost 5 bases, and 10 bases had no gene match. The chain's CDR3 is CASSPLSGSPADTQYF. The DNA for the CDR3 is TGTGCCAGCAGCCCGCTTAGCGGGAGCCCCGCAGATACGCAGTATTTT. The entire variable domain, with the rest obtained from reference TRBV7-2 and TRBJ2-3, is as follows: GAGVSQSPSNKVTEKGKDVELRCDPISGHTALYWYRQSLGQGLEFLIYFQGNSAPDKSGLPSDRFSAERTGGSVSTLTIQRTQQEDSAVYLCASSPLSGSPADTQYFGPGTRLTVL.

The chain recombines TRBV5-4 with TRBJ2-7, with 8 bases matching TRBD1. The CDR3 has 13 residues. Germline CDR1 and CDR2: SGHNT and YYREEE (reference sequence). The junction had 7 bases not matched to a gene; V was cut back by 4 bases and J by 7 bases. The CDR3 here is CASSHGQGDEQYF. CDR3 sequence (DNA): TGTGCCAGCAGCCACGGACAGGGTGATGAGCAGTACTTC.

This clone was recorded once. The rearrangement links TRBV27 to TRBJ2-5, with D possibly TRBD2 on 6 matching bases. CDR1 is MNHEY, CDR2 SMNVEV, per germline (reference sequence). The CDR3 contains 17 residues. Trimming cost V 3 bases and J 1 base, with 18 bases left between them. The CDR3 sequence is CASSLRARAGSQETQYF. CDR3 in DNA: TGTGCCAGCAGTTTGAGGGCCCGCGCGGGATCCCAAGAGACCCAGTACTTC.

The chain couples TRBV6-1 to TRBJ2-7; D possibly uses TRBD1 or TRBD2 (6 bases each). Deletions cut 1 base from V and 3 bases from J, with 13 bases between. Germline-derived CDR1 and CDR2 are MNHNS and SASEGT. The CDR3 spans 15 residues. The CDR3 region has the DNA TGTGCCAGCAGTGAAGGGGGGGCAATGCTCTACGAGCAGTACTTC. This encodes CASSEGGAMLYEQYF.

The chain combines TRBV28 with TRBJ1-2, with 11 bases fitting TRBD1. Germline loops: CDR1 MDHEN, CDR2 SYDVKM. This CDR3 is built from 15 residues. The junction had 8 bases not matched to a gene; V was cut back by 2 bases and J by 9 bases. CDR3 sequence (DNA): TGTGCCAGCAGTTTACGGGACAGGGGGAGATCTCGCTACACCTTC. Translating gives CASSLRDRGRSRYTF.